This T cell receptor (beta chain) was recovered during a study of cytomegalovirus exposure and HLA in healthy donors (dated by TCRdb to the late 2010s). Background for the entire study: In an earlier analysis of 587 of the donors, less than 350 Gb of sequence data and 100 million or so unique TCR beta sequences from about 179 million T cells were reported. Approximately 310 gigabases of sequencing data and approximately 91 million unique TCR sequences made up an early release that covered about 640 HLA-typed donors. Among the roughly 400 genotyped donors, approximately 81% belonged to the genetic ancestry cluster associated with self-reported Caucasian donors. The study aimed to test whether signatures of past pathogen exposure could be identified by cataloging public T cell receptors. Using immunosequencing, the study profiled T cell repertoires from 640 or so subjects and related those repertoires to cytomegalovirus serostatus. A separate validation cohort of some 130 different subjects was used in addition to the approximately 670-subject first cohort. The study combined high-throughput TCR immunosequencing, statistical association of individual TCRs with disease status, and machine learning to predict cytomegalovirus infection status. A later analysis re-analyzed previously published TCR beta repertoires from roughly 630 donors and added high-resolution HLA genotyping to study TCR occurrence patterns. Rather than using new phenotypic data, the later analysis identified candidate immune exposures from TCR beta sequences and from how often those sequences occurred across donors. An earlier analysis of some 600 of the donors applied high-throughput TCR beta sequencing to assess whether each TCR beta V gene segment acted as functional or pseudogenic. Donor age, sex, ethnicity and CMV serostatus were compiled alongside the repertoire data. A later genetic analysis used genome-wide SNP genotypes for about 65% of the roughly 700 donors, treating that subset as a discovery cohort. Every repertoire in the discovery cohort had been generated on one and the same sequencing platform. HLA typing covered class I and class II loci at four-digit resolution. The number of donors typed differed by locus, with about 629-630 for A, B, C, DRB1 and DQB1, 522 for DQA1, 600 to 610 for DPA1, and approximately 470 for DPB1. Several DR-DQ haplotypes were treated as single units for association and clustering because of strong linkage in the cohort. Across 398 genotyped donors of the cohort, an average of 235,054 unique TCR beta nucleotide sequences per donor were sequenced, and approximately 17% of those sequences were non-productive. Results the study describes overall, beyond this receptor: Across donors, most TCR sequences were observed very rarely, whereas some public TCRs were present in many individuals. The cohort was sequenced for TCR beta chains only, and without alpha or paired-chain data the features that could be detected were limited. In vitro tests confirmed that a few of the cytomegalovirus-associated TCR beta chains recognize cytomegalovirus antigens. In an earlier analysis of around 600 of the donors, most TCR beta V segments were observed in productive rearrangements about 87% or about 30% of the time, broadly matching IMGT annotations. A later analysis found that TCR association rates varied across HLA loci, with DRB1 alleles showing the most associated TCRs and HLA-C alleles the fewest. Because HLA typing was unavailable for some donors at each locus, only the typed subset was used in association tests. The sequencing pipeline was judged likely to have produced a cluster of highly shared sequence variants as a technical artifact. The study gave a list of about 160 TCR beta chains associated with cytomegalovirus. In a later genetic analysis, fewer N-insertions in productive TCRs were reported among donors in an Asian-associated ancestry cluster than the approximately 710-donor mean. Specific HLA alleles were associated with about 17,000 TCR beta sequences at a false discovery rate of 0.05 in a later analysis. Some IMGT-functional V segments, including TRBV6-2 and TRBV6-3, could not be distinguished by the 87-base-pair reads and were therefore excluded. Presence/absence analyses assumed roughly uniform sequencing depth across donors, an assumption that may not hold. According to a later analysis, most CMV-associated TCR beta chains appeared to be HLA-restricted, and the HLA associations seemed to be driven largely by CMV exposure. A later analysis reported that several top co-occurrence clusters appeared linked to parvovirus B19, influenza, CMV and Epstein-Barr virus. A further reported finding was that TCR beta sequences accurately predicted the HLA-A and HLA-B alleles for most subjects in the first cohort. Assigning TCR associations to individual alleles was difficult when HLA alleles, especially DR and DQ, strongly co-occurred. The earlier analysis of fewer than 750 of the donors excluded around 17 rarely observed V segments, including chromosome 9 orphons, because counts were too low. CMV serostatus was the only immune exposure information available for the cohort. Compared with equally common non-associated chains, HLA-associated TCR beta chains in a later analysis were more clonally expanded and had lower generation probabilities. The authors suggested that the approach could potentially be extended to other disease states and immunological phenotypes. A later genetic analysis associated a missense DCLRE1C variant with V-gene and J-gene trimming of TCR beta chains, and an independent cohort replicated the association. Cytomegalovirus status was reported to be diagnosed by the classifier with high specificity and sensitivity in both the original and validation cohorts. Linkage disequilibrium might explain the correlated functional status among segregating V segments, but an unknown experimental factor could not be excluded.

To note about this clone: Its antigen specificity is not known. No base quality information exists; no much larger clone differs at one position.

For this chain, trimming is 5 bases at the V end and 6 bases at the J end, and the number of junction bases without a gene match is 16. CDR1 and CDR2, looked up from the germline V gene (reference sequence), are LNHDA and SQIVND. From its cysteine to its phenylalanine, the CDR3 spans 16 amino acids. Just the 48-base CDR3 DNA is kept, in frame starting at base 1. The library was built by means of the immunoSEQ multiplex PCR assay. For the multiplex PCR, a mixture combining 60 forward primers for TCR Vbeta segments and 13 reverse primers for TCR Jbeta segments was used. A multiplex PCR assay on genomic DNA amplified the CDR3 region of rearranged TCR beta genes. On the Illumina HiSeq System, the amplified TCR beta libraries were sequenced as 87-base-pair reads. For the original study's pipeline: In a later analysis, 77 million or so unique TCR beta chains were counted across the roughly 670 repertoires, and some 10 million of these chains were shared by at least two donors. To remove PCR and sequencing errors, raw reads were error-corrected and collapsed into unique sequences using a nearest-neighbor algorithm that merged closely related sequences. CDR3 sequences were aligned to IMGT reference sequences to assign V, D and J gene segments. For a sequence to be retained, a match of at least six nucleotides was required to both a V gene segment and a J gene segment. Rearrangements were called productive when the CDR3 lacked stop codons and stayed in frame with V and J; all others were non-productive. CDR3 was defined by IMGT convention, running from the second conserved V-encoded cysteine to the conserved J-encoded phenylalanine. In an earlier analysis of 550 to 650 of the donors, sequences lacking an unambiguous match to a single V gene segment were excluded. In an earlier analysis of approximately 590 of the donors, V segments were called functional above 56.7% productive rearrangements and were called segregating when the between-donor standard deviation exceeded 5%. A statistical classification framework was built for diagnosing cytomegalovirus status from the catalog of TCR beta chain sequences. V and J gene assignment, in a later analysis, came from comparing TCR nucleotide sequences with IMGT/GENE-DB human TR gene sequences. Using the TCRdist pipeline, a later analysis assigned CDR3 sequences along with most-parsimonious VDJ recombination scenarios. A later analysis defined each TCR beta chain by its CDR3 amino acid sequence plus V-gene family, and excluded reads lacking a unique V-gene family. A later analysis removed 550 to 650 highly shared, low-generation-probability nucleotide sequences to deal with suspected cross-contamination and a sequencing artifact. In a later analysis, a clonal expansion index was calculated for each public chain from normalized within-repertoire ranks of inferred template counts. In a later analysis, generation probabilities were computed using a VDJ recombination model fitted to out-of-frame rearrangements, and the results were checked against IGoR. In a later analysis, TCR-TCR, TCR-HLA and TCR-CMV co-occurrence was scored with hypergeometric tests, and a repertoire-size bias correction was applied to TCR pairs. To estimate false discovery rates, a later analysis permuted the HLA or CMV assignments 20 times. In a later analysis, co-occurring TCRs were grouped using DBSCAN, and TCRdist sequence similarity was added for clustering within HLA-allele-positive subsets. Co-occurrence clustering excluded repertoires with fewer than 30,000 or more than 120,000 public chains, plus five with anomalous nucleotide sharing. Imported from immuneACCESS, the table was reduced by TCRdb to in-frame sequences with V and J called. These copies leave out some clones; in studies compared against another copy, an unresolved V gene accounts for under half, and the cause of the remainder is not known. V and J calls and clone size are those listed in that table; D and trimming were worked out from the DNA. The sample table records around 150,000 clones; about 75% of these occur just once. The ten largest make up about 8% of the sample.

In total, approximately 700 healthy bone marrow donors made up the cohort. All cohort members were sampled while nominally healthy, although unrecorded immune exposures were likely present. The donor was CMV seropositive and was included in the group of some 290 seropositive cohort members. Each donor provided a peripheral blood sample, and peripheral blood mononuclear cells were used for TCR beta sequencing. The Qiagen DNeasy Blood Extraction Kit was used to extract genomic DNA from the blood cell samples. Sequenced input: PBMCs. The sequence is built from TRBV19 and TRBJ2-7, with TRBD1 identical over 7 junction bases. This sequence was found in a woman aged 40 to 49 in good health and CMV-seropositive. CDR3 loop: CASSPTSGTVGLEQYF. The DNA sequence is given as TGTGCCAGTAGTCCAACCTCCGGGACAGTGGGCCTCGAGCAGTACTTC.